A selection of T cell receptor beta chains follows, all from one sample in a study of blood T cell repertoires in COVID-19. Sequencing used immunoSEQ multiplex PCR; TCRdb keeps in-frame clones, though not all of them. The sample consists of 250,000 to 300,000 clones, approximately 90% of them appearing once. The specimen sequenced was PBMCs or T cells enriched from blood (not recorded which). All receptors come from a woman between 40 and 55 years old with acute COVID-19. Each CDR3 is given with its conserved first and last residue. A D gene is named only where the DNA matches it firmly. The listing skips clone size in some rows; elsewhere it reads once, few, many or a size class.

J gene: TRBJ1-5; V gene: TRBV19; clone size: .; D gene: .; CDR3 protein: CASSRYPQASNQPQHF; CDR3 DNA: TGTGCCAGTAGCCGATACCCACAGGCAAGCAATCAGCCCCAGCATTTT
J gene: TRBJ1-2; V gene: TRBV5-6; clone size: .; D gene: .; CDR3 protein: CASSFSPSNYGYTF; CDR3 DNA: TGTGCCAGCAGCTTTAGCCCCTCTAACTATGGCTACACCTTC
J gene: TRBJ2-1; V gene: TRBV7-3; clone size: .; D gene: TRBD1; CDR3 protein: CASSAAGTGAYNEQFF; CDR3 DNA: TGTGCCAGCAGCGCAGCAGGGACAGGGGCCTACAATGAGCAGTTCTTC
J gene: TRBJ2-7; V gene: TRBV6-1; clone size: .; D gene: .; CDR3 protein: CASSEAHEVGLGTSTEQYF; CDR3 DNA: TGTGCCAGCAGTGAAGCGCATGAAGTTGGGCTTGGGACATCCACCGAGCAGTACTTC
J gene: TRBJ1-2; V gene: TRBV19; clone size: .; D gene: .; CDR3 protein: CASSRGFYGYTF; CDR3 DNA: TGTGCCAGTAGTAGAGGGTTCTATGGCTACACCTTC
J gene: TRBJ1-5; V gene: TRBV28; clone size: .; D gene: .; CDR3 protein: CASTRGGADPNQPQHF; CDR3 DNA: TGTGCCAGCACCCGAGGGGGGGCTGACCCCAATCAGCCCCAGCATTTT
J gene: TRBJ2-7; V gene: TRBV2; clone size: .; D gene: .; CDR3 protein: CASSEASAGKDEQYF; CDR3 DNA: TGTGCCAGCAGTGAAGCTTCGGCAGGGAAGGACGAGCAGTACTTC
J gene: TRBJ2-4; V gene: TRBV4-2; clone size: .; D gene: .; CDR3 protein: CASSQDRQGRNIQYF; CDR3 DNA: TGTGCCAGCAGCCAAGATCGGCAGGGCAGGAACATTCAGTACTTC
J gene: TRBJ2-7; V gene: TRBV6-1; clone size: .; D gene: TRBD2; CDR3 protein: CASSEAGTSYEQYF; CDR3 DNA: TGTGCCAGCAGTGAAGCCGGGACTAGCTACGAGCAGTACTTC
J gene: TRBJ2-7; V gene: TRBV12-2; clone size: .; D gene: .; CDR3 protein: CASRLVPHPHPTGGTYEQYF; CDR3 DNA: TGTGCAAGTCGCTTAGTGCCCCACCCCCATCCAACAGGGGGCACCTACGAGCAGTACTTC
J gene: TRBJ1-1; V gene: TRBV11-2; clone size: .; D gene: .; CDR3 protein: CASSYHSMNTEAFF; CDR3 DNA: TGTGCCAGCAGTTATCACAGCATGAACACTGAAGCTTTCTTT
J gene: TRBJ2-6; V gene: TRBV2; clone size: .; D gene: .; CDR3 protein: CASRGPLNSTDISGANVLTF; CDR3 DNA: TGTGCCAGCAGGGGCCCCTTAAATTCTACCGATATCTCTGGGGCCAACGTCCTGACTTTC
J gene: TRBJ2-1; V gene: TRBV5-4; clone size: many; D gene: .; CDR3 protein: CASSPTGLFSYNEQFF; CDR3 DNA: TGTGCCAGCAGCCCGACAGGCTTATTCTCCTACAATGAGCAGTTCTTC
J gene: TRBJ1-5; V gene: TRBV4-1; clone size: .; D gene: .; CDR3 protein: CASSQDRGQPQHF; CDR3 DNA: TGCGCCAGCAGCCAAGACCGGGGACAGCCCCAGCATTTT
J gene: TRBJ1-1; V gene: TRBV9; clone size: once; D gene: .; CDR3 protein: CASSPRGREEAFF; CDR3 DNA: TGTGCCAGCAGCCCCCGGGGGAGAGAGGAAGCTTTCTTT
J gene: TRBJ1-6; V gene: TRBV5-1; clone size: .; D gene: .; CDR3 protein: CASSLEGVGNSPLHF; CDR3 DNA: TGCGCCAGCAGCTTGGAAGGGGTGGGAAATTCACCCCTCCACTTT
J gene: TRBJ1-2; V gene: TRBV10-3; clone size: .; D gene: TRBD1; CDR3 protein: CAIATGTGGRNYGYTF; CDR3 DNA: TGTGCCATCGCCACCGGGACAGGGGGTCGTAACTATGGCTACACCTTC
J gene: TRBJ2-4; V gene: TRBV6-2/TRBV6-3; clone size: .; D gene: .; CDR3 protein: CASSYPENIQYF; CDR3 DNA: TGTGCCAGCAGTTACCCCGAAAACATTCAGTACTTC
J gene: TRBJ2-7; V gene: TRBV19; clone size: .; D gene: TRBD2; CDR3 protein: CASRGLAGGTYEQYF; CDR3 DNA: TGTGCCAGTAGGGGACTAGCGGGTGGAACCTACGAGCAGTACTTC
J gene: TRBJ2-4; V gene: TRBV21-1; clone size: .; D gene: .; CDR3 protein: CASSKEGLENIQYF; CDR3 DNA: TGTGCCAGCAGCAAAGAGGGGCTGGAAAACATTCAGTACTTC
J gene: TRBJ1-2; V gene: TRBV7-9; clone size: .; D gene: TRBD1; CDR3 protein: CASSSTGTAGYGYTF; CDR3 DNA: TGTGCCAGCAGCTCGACCGGGACAGCAGGCTATGGCTACACCTTC
J gene: TRBJ1-2; V gene: TRBV5-8; clone size: .; D gene: .; CDR3 protein: CASSLHPGSWDYGYTF; CDR3 DNA: TGTGCCAGCAGCTTGCATCCAGGGTCATGGGACTATGGCTACACCTTC
J gene: TRBJ2-1; V gene: TRBV5-1; clone size: .; D gene: .; CDR3 protein: CASSSTPTRGYNEQFF; CDR3 DNA: TGCGCCAGCAGCTCGACCCCGACTAGAGGCTACAATGAGCAGTTCTTC
J gene: TRBJ1-1; V gene: TRBV7-9; clone size: .; D gene: .; CDR3 protein: CASSDPGWVVNTEAFF; CDR3 DNA: TGTGCCAGCAGTGACCCGGGATGGGTGGTGAACACTGAAGCTTTCTTT
J gene: TRBJ2-2; V gene: TRBV19; clone size: .; D gene: TRBD1; CDR3 protein: CASSVETGTGVFDGELFF; CDR3 DNA: TGTGCCAGTAGTGTTGAGACCGGGACAGGGGTTTTTGACGGGGAGCTGTTTTTT
J gene: TRBJ2-5; V gene: TRBV29-1; clone size: .; D gene: TRBD1; CDR3 protein: CSVGRTGVSSETQYF; CDR3 DNA: TGCAGCGTTGGAAGGACAGGGGTTAGTTCAGAGACCCAGTACTTC
J gene: TRBJ2-3; V gene: TRBV29-1; clone size: .; D gene: .; CDR3 protein: CSVETVPDYTDTQYF; CDR3 DNA: TGCAGCGTGGAAACAGTTCCAGATTACACAGATACGCAGTATTTT
J gene: TRBJ2-2; V gene: TRBV7-9; clone size: .; D gene: .; CDR3 protein: CASSLERDTGELFF; CDR3 DNA: TGTGCCAGCAGCTTAGAACGAGACACCGGGGAGCTGTTTTTT
J gene: TRBJ1-1; V gene: TRBV12-3/TRBV12-4; clone size: once; D gene: .; CDR3 protein: CATSRGGGQAFF; CDR3 DNA: TGTGCCACTTCCCGGGGGGGCGGACAAGCTTTCTTT
J gene: TRBJ1-3; V gene: TRBV9; clone size: .; D gene: TRBD1; CDR3 protein: CASSKQGADGNTIYF; CDR3 DNA: TGTGCCAGCAGCAAACAGGGGGCTGATGGAAACACCATATATTTT
J gene: TRBJ2-5; V gene: TRBV2; clone size: .; D gene: .; CDR3 protein: CASSEAGTYQETQYF; CDR3 DNA: TGTGCCAGCAGTGAAGCTGGGACATACCAAGAGACCCAGTACTTC
J gene: TRBJ1-2; V gene: TRBV13; clone size: .; D gene: TRBD1; CDR3 protein: CASSPRDRNYGYTF; CDR3 DNA: TGTGCCAGCAGCCCACGGGACAGAAACTATGGCTACACCTTC
J gene: TRBJ1-1; V gene: TRBV18; clone size: .; D gene: .; CDR3 protein: CASSLLFTGQNTEAFF; CDR3 DNA: TGTGCCAGCTCACTCCTATTCACAGGGCAGAACACTGAAGCTTTCTTT
J gene: TRBJ1-1; V gene: TRBV12-5; clone size: .; D gene: .; CDR3 protein: CASGLVTSGNTEAFF; CDR3 DNA: TGTGCTAGTGGTTTGGTGACATCAGGGAACACTGAAGCTTTCTTT
J gene: TRBJ1-1; V gene: TRBV6-5; clone size: .; D gene: TRBD1; CDR3 protein: CASSPTGVWTEAFF; CDR3 DNA: TGTGCCAGCAGTCCGACAGGGGTATGGACTGAAGCTTTCTTT
J gene: TRBJ2-1; V gene: TRBV6-5; clone size: .; D gene: TRBD1; CDR3 protein: CASRVAQGAHNEQFF; CDR3 DNA: TGTGCCAGCCGGGTGGCGCAGGGGGCCCACAATGAGCAGTTCTTC
J gene: TRBJ1-4; V gene: TRBV4-3; clone size: once; D gene: TRBD1; CDR3 protein: CASSQDRTDRARGEKLFF; CDR3 DNA: TGCGCCAGCAGCCAAGATCGAACCGACAGGGCTAGAGGTGAAAAACTGTTTTTT
J gene: TRBJ1-4; V gene: TRBV28; clone size: .; D gene: TRBD1; CDR3 protein: CASRGGQKNEKLFF; CDR3 DNA: TGTGCCAGCAGGGGGGGACAGAAGAATGAAAAACTGTTTTTT
J gene: TRBJ2-5; V gene: TRBV6-1; clone size: .; D gene: TRBD1; CDR3 protein: CASSEGSDRRETQYF; CDR3 DNA: TGTGCCAGCAGTGAGGGTTCGGACAGGCGGGAGACCCAGTACTTC
J gene: TRBJ1-3; V gene: TRBV30; clone size: .; D gene: .; CDR3 protein: CAWGAGFGNTIYF; CDR3 DNA: TGTGCCTGGGGGGCGGGTTTTGGAAACACCATATATTTT
J gene: TRBJ2-1; V gene: TRBV27; clone size: .; D gene: .; CDR3 protein: CASSQTGFDEQFF; CDR3 DNA: TGTGCCAGCAGTCAGACAGGTTTTGATGAGCAGTTCTTC
J gene: TRBJ1-2; V gene: TRBV21-1; clone size: .; D gene: .; CDR3 protein: CASSKEWSVGYGYTF; CDR3 DNA: TGTGCCAGCAGCAAAGAGTGGTCGGTTGGCTATGGCTACACCTTC
J gene: TRBJ2-7; V gene: TRBV9; clone size: .; D gene: .; CDR3 protein: CASSLSGSNYEQYF; CDR3 DNA: TGTGCCAGCAGCCTCAGCGGTAGTAACTACGAGCAGTACTTC
J gene: TRBJ1-5; V gene: TRBV19; clone size: .; D gene: .; CDR3 protein: CASSIRGNQPQHF; CDR3 DNA: TGTGCCAGTAGTATTAGGGGGAATCAGCCCCAGCATTTT
J gene: TRBJ2-1; V gene: TRBV19; clone size: .; D gene: TRBD2; CDR3 protein: CASSIVREGSSYNEQFF; CDR3 DNA: TGTGCCAGTAGTATTGTACGGGAGGGAAGCTCCTACAATGAGCAGTTCTTC
J gene: TRBJ2-3; V gene: TRBV24-1; clone size: .; D gene: .; CDR3 protein: CATSSDGTAPSTDTQYF; CDR3 DNA: TGTGCCACCAGTTCTGACGGGACTGCACCTAGCACAGATACGCAGTATTTT
J gene: TRBJ2-6; V gene: TRBV5-1; clone size: .; D gene: TRBD1; CDR3 protein: CASSPGTGSSGANVLTF; CDR3 DNA: TGCGCCAGCAGCCCGGGGACAGGTAGCTCTGGGGCCAACGTCCTGACTTTC
J gene: TRBJ2-2; V gene: TRBV10-1; clone size: .; D gene: .; CDR3 protein: CASSESRDWSPGELFF; CDR3 DNA: TGCGCCAGCAGTGAGTCGCGGGATTGGAGCCCCGGGGAGCTGTTTTTT
J gene: TRBJ1-1; V gene: TRBV7-2; clone size: .; D gene: TRBD1; CDR3 protein: CASSSQGGNTEAFF; CDR3 DNA: TGTGCCAGCAGCTCCCAGGGGGGGAACACTGAAGCTTTCTTT
J gene: TRBJ1-2; V gene: TRBV6-7; clone size: .; D gene: .; CDR3 protein: CASSYSRYGYTF; CDR3 DNA: TGTGCCAGCAGTTACTCGAGGTATGGCTACACCTTC
J gene: TRBJ1-2; V gene: TRBV5-6; clone size: few; D gene: TRBD1; CDR3 protein: CASSPLPGGNYGYTF; CDR3 DNA: TGTGCCAGCAGCCCTCTCCCAGGGGGCAACTATGGCTACACCTTC
J gene: TRBJ1-5; V gene: TRBV3-1/TRBV3-2; clone size: once; D gene: .; CDR3 protein: CASSQAQNQPQHF; CDR3 DNA: TGTGCCAGCAGCCAAGCACAGAATCAGCCCCAGCATTTT
J gene: TRBJ1-3; V gene: TRBV18; clone size: .; D gene: TRBD1; CDR3 protein: CASSPLTGVAGNTIYF; CDR3 DNA: TGTGCCAGCTCACCACTTACAGGGGTCGCTGGAAACACCATATATTTT
J gene: TRBJ2-7; V gene: TRBV28; clone size: .; D gene: .; CDR3 protein: CASRLTGSYEQYF; CDR3 DNA: TGTGCCAGCAGGTTGACAGGAAGCTACGAGCAGTACTTC
J gene: TRBJ1-2; V gene: TRBV29-1; clone size: .; D gene: .; CDR3 protein: CSAREASNYGYTF; CDR3 DNA: TGCAGCGCACGGGAAGCCTCTAACTATGGCTACACCTTC
J gene: TRBJ1-2; V gene: TRBV5-1; clone size: .; D gene: .; CDR3 protein: CASGRSEGAYGYTF; CDR3 DNA: TGCGCCAGCGGACGATCCGAGGGAGCCTATGGCTACACCTTC
J gene: TRBJ2-2; V gene: TRBV5-4; clone size: .; D gene: .; CDR3 protein: CASSRTPDQTAGELFF; CDR3 DNA: TGTGCCAGCAGCAGGACACCCGACCAAACGGCCGGGGAGCTGTTTTTT
J gene: TRBJ2-2; V gene: TRBV21-1; clone size: .; D gene: .; CDR3 protein: CASSTSETRQGGTGELFF; CDR3 DNA: TGTGCCAGCAGCACTTCCGAAACGAGGCAGGGAGGGACCGGGGAGCTGTTTTTT
J gene: TRBJ2-1; V gene: TRBV5-6; clone size: .; D gene: .; CDR3 protein: CASSLVSYNEQFF; CDR3 DNA: TGTGCCAGCAGCTTGGTTTCGTACAATGAGCAGTTCTTC